This entry is about one TCR beta chain. No cognate antigen has been identified for it. Per-base qualities were not stored, and no clone one base away is much larger. Cut back by 1 base and 2 bases, the V and J ends lie 11 bases apart. The CDR3, cysteine through phenylalanine, is 15 amino acids long. Only CDR3 DNA is held: 45 bases, read in frame from base 1. Taken from the germline V gene, the CDR1 and CDR2 loops are SGHRS and YFSETQ. Patients underwent resection in Japan or China between the mid-2010s and the late 2010s. The histologic diagnosis of each case was independently confirmed on H&E slides by two lung cancer pathologists. Macro-dissection after pathologic assessment enriched premalignant or tumor cells for nucleic acid extraction. FFPE tissue was used for DNA isolation with the AllPrep DNA/RNA FFPE Kit. TCR beta CDR3 regions were sequenced from DNA using the immunoSEQ hsTCRbeta Kit. In the authors' own workflow: The ImmunoSEQ Analyzer was used to analyse the TCR sequencing data. T cell clonality was defined as 1 minus Pielou's evenness, as computed on productive rearrangements. The inverse Simpson index, applied to productive templates, was used to measure T cell diversity. T cell density was expressed as TCR beta template counts normalized to usable DNA, with usable DNA estimated by amplifying and sequencing housekeeping genes. Two-sided Kruskal-Wallis tests were used to compare TCR metrics between histologic stages. TCRdb took this table from immuneACCESS and kept in-frame rearrangements with V and J called. Such tables lack part of the clones; where checked against another copy, unresolved V genes explain under half of the gap, and the rest is unexplained. From that table come the V and J calls and clone size; the DNA was used to work out D and trimming. For this sample the table gives about 8,400 clones, of which 65% to 90% were detected only once. The ten largest account for 6.5% to 10% of the sample.

This record comes from a study of immune evolution from preneoplasia to lung adenocarcinoma (dated by TCRdb to about 2021). Regarding the study in general: HLA loss of heterozygosity was seen in approximately 6.5%, 16% and 36% of AIS, MIA and ADC lesions, and in no AAH lesions. The study profiled immune contexture across lung adenocarcinoma precursors and invasive adenocarcinoma using immune gene expression, TCR sequencing and multiplex immunofluorescence. Resected precursor lesions (AAH, AIS, MIA) and invasive adenocarcinomas were each compared against paired morphologically normal lung tissue. The sample size depended on which specimens were available, not on a prior power calculation. The immune data were integrated with whole exome sequencing and methylation data obtained from the same cohort of nodules. The overall cohort comprised some 53 patients with pulmonary nodules who underwent surgical resection. The TCR sequencing data were obtained from 51 patients. The study reported that roughly 110 samples were used for TCR sequencing. POLYSOLVER was used to infer class I HLA alleles from exome data, and LOHHLA was used to detect allele-specific HLA loss. What the authors observed across the whole study: Because all patients came from Japan and China, whether the findings apply to Western populations was uncertain. KRAS-mutant nodules showed the highest T cell clonality compared with EGFR-mutant or double wild-type lesions. Clonality was highest in normal lung, while later-stage lesions appeared to show lower clonality but higher T cell density and diversity. Top T cell clone frequencies were highest in normal lung and appeared to decrease progressively from AAH through AIS, MIA and invasive adenocarcinoma. The findings were based on association rather than direct causation, and larger cohorts with long-term follow-up and longitudinal biopsies were deemed needed.

This sequence uses TRBV5-1 and TRBJ2-3; the D call is possibly TRBD1 or TRBD2, each sharing 6 bases. This clonotype was sampled from a person aged 50-59 years with lung adenocarcinoma. The sequencing input was FFPE invasive lung adenocarcinoma tissue. Read against the paper, the sample's cell subset or site label means: frankly invasive lung adenocarcinoma (ADC). The base sequence is TGCGCCAGCAGCTTGTGGGGGGCCCCCACAGATACGCAGTATTTT. Its coded protein is CASSLWGAPTDTQYF.